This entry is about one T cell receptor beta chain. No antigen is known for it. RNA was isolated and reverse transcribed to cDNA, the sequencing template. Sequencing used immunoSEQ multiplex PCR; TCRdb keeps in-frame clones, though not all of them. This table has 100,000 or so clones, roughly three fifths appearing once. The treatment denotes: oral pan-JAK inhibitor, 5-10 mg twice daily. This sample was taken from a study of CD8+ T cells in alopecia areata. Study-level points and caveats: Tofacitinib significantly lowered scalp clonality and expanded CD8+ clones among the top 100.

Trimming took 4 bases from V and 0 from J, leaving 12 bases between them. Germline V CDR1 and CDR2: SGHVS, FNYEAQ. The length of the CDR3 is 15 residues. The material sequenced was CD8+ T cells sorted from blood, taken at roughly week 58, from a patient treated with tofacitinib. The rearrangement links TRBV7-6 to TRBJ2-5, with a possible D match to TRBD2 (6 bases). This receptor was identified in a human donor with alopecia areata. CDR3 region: CASSSPGGDQETQYF. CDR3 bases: TGTGCCAGCAGCTCCCCCGGGGGAGACCAAGAGACCCAGTACTTC.